One sample yielded the 5 T cell receptor beta chains listed below, sequenced in a study of T cell responses to AZD1222 COVID-19 vaccine. Measured with immunoSEQ multiplex PCR; TCRdb has only the in-frame clones, and not every one. In the table there are about 130,000 clones, 90% of which are singletons. This sample comprised peripheral blood, obtained on day 0 of AZD1222 vaccination. The receptor source for this set is an adult in good health.

V gene TRBV7-9 combines with J gene TRBJ1-5, with D tentatively TRBD1 (6 bases). With 5 bases removed from V and 6 bases from J, the gap between germline ends came to 17 bases. Germline assignment: CDR1 SEHNR and CDR2 FQNEAQ (reference sequence). The CDR3 length is 15 residues. The CDR3 loop reads CASSPQGGPSQPQHF. The CDR3 DNA is TGTGCCAGCAGCCCCCAAGGGGGGCCGAGTCAGCCCCAGCATTTT.

This sequence joins TRBV21-1 and TRBJ1-5; the tabulated D call, TRBD1, remains unverified against the DNA. TRBV21-1 is annotated as a pseudogene. This CDR3 is built from 13 residues. CDR3: CASNQGIGQPQHF. Written as DNA, the CDR3 is TGTGCCAGTAATCAGGGTATCGGTCAGCCCCAGCATTTT.

V usage is TRBV6-4 and J usage is TRBJ2-1; D tentatively fits TRBD1 or TRBD2 (5 bases each). The CDR3 extends over 14 amino acids. The V end was cut by 4 bases, the J end by 6 bases, with 13 bases between. CDR1 is MRHNA and CDR2 is SNTAGT in the germline V gene. The CDR3 sequence is CASSGGASTNEQFF. CDR3 DNA sequence: TGTGCCAGCAGTGGAGGGGCCTCTACCAATGAGCAGTTCTTC.

The chain uses TRBV5-1 and TRBJ2-1, with D possibly matching TRBD1 (6 bases). The CDR3 sequence is 14 residues long. The V end lost 4 bases, the J end lost 7 bases, and 15 bases lay between the germline ends. Germline loops: CDR1 SGHRS, CDR2 YFSETQ. In DNA, the CDR3 is TGCGCCAGCAGCCTTTGGACAGATGAAAATGAGCAGTTCTTC. Amino acid sequence: CASSLWTDENEQFF.

The genes are TRBV28 and TRBJ2-7, with 9 bases lining up with TRBD2. Germline CDR1 MDHEN, CDR2 SYDVKM. The V gene end was trimmed by 8 bases and the J gene end by 7 bases; junction bases not matched to a gene: 6. The CDR3 extends over 12 amino acids. The CDR3 protein is CASQGLAKEQYF. The CDR3 DNA sequence: TGTGCCAGCCAGGGACTAGCAAAAGAGCAGTACTTC.